Listed below are T cell receptor beta chains from one sample, sequenced in a study of technical replicates of blood from four donors. Repertoires were generated with immunoSEQ multiplex PCR, while TCRdb's copy carries only in-frame clones and drops some. The sample records around 83,000 clones, about nine tenths being singletons. The sequenced sample consisted of T cells isolated from PBMCs. The receptors originated from a human donor in good health. Some clones in this sample may be carry-over from other donors' samples. Both conserved end residues are part of each CDR3. A D gene is named only where the DNA matches it firmly. The listing skips clone size in some rows; elsewhere it reads once, few, many or a size class.

D gene	V gene	clone size	J gene	CDR3 protein	CDR3 DNA
TRBD1	TRBV2	.	TRBJ1-1	CASTRQGSAEAFF	TGTGCCAGCACCAGACAGGGGTCAGCTGAAGCTTTCTTT
.	TRBV7-2	few	TRBJ2-3	CASSPQGTDTQYF	TGTGCCAGCAGCCCGCAGGGAACAGATACGCAGTATTTT
.	TRBV9	once	TRBJ2-1	CASSVDLASSYNEQFF	TGTGCCAGCAGCGTAGACCTAGCAAGCTCCTACAATGAGCAGTTCTTC
TRBD2	TRBV30	.	TRBJ2-7	CAWSPGLAGTYEQYF	TGTGCCTGGAGTCCCGGACTAGCGGGGACGTACGAGCAGTACTTC
.	TRBV5-1	.	TRBJ2-2	CASSFRQGHGELFF	TGCGCCAGCAGCTTTAGGCAGGGACACGGGGAGCTGTTTTTT
.	TRBV27	.	TRBJ2-7	CASSFGNVYEQYF	TGTGCCAGCAGTTTCGGGAACGTGTACGAGCAGTACTTC
TRBD2	TRBV11-2	.	TRBJ2-7	CASVRRLAGYEQYF	TGTGCCAGCGTCCGGAGGCTAGCGGGCTACGAGCAGTACTTC
.	TRBV2	.	TRBJ2-2	CASYQYTGELFF	TGTGCCAGCTACCAGTACACCGGGGAGCTGTTTTTT
.	TRBV5-4	.	TRBJ1-1	CASSFSVNTEAFF	TGTGCCAGCAGCTTTTCAGTGAACACTGAAGCTTTCTTT
TRBD2	TRBV5-4	.	TRBJ2-7	CASSLEAGGAYEQYF	TGTGCCAGCAGCTTGGAGGCGGGAGGGGCATACGAGCAGTACTTC
.	TRBV9	.	TRBJ2-7	CASSVTPLQGNRFDEQYF	TGTGCCAGCAGCGTAACCCCGCTGCAGGGGAATCGGTTCGACGAGCAGTACTTC
.	TRBV9	.	TRBJ1-2	CASSVGRPYGYTF	TGTGCCAGCAGCGTAGGGAGACCCTATGGCTACACCTTC
.	TRBV12-5	.	TRBJ1-2	CASGLVRRRGRGYTF	TGTGCTAGTGGTTTGGTAAGGCGGAGGGGTAGAGGCTACACCTTC
TRBD1	TRBV7-8	.	TRBJ2-1	CASSLRTGGAGDEQFF	TGTGCCAGCAGCCTAAGGACAGGGGGCGCGGGAGATGAGCAGTTCTTC
.	TRBV27	.	TRBJ2-5	CASSLSYHAETQYF	TGTGCCAGCAGTTTATCCTACCACGCGGAGACCCAGTACTTC
TRBD2	TRBV6-5	.	TRBJ2-7	CASSPVAGDEQYF	TGTGCCAGCAGTCCGGTAGCGGGAGACGAGCAGTACTTC
TRBD2	TRBV6-6	.	TRBJ2-7	CASTDNSGRRVYEQYF	TGTGCCAGCACCGACAATAGCGGGAGGAGGGTATACGAGCAGTACTTC
.	TRBV15	.	TRBJ2-6	CATSRDRGASGANVLTF	TGTGCCACCAGCAGAGACAGGGGGGCCTCTGGGGCCAACGTCCTGACTTTC
TRBD1	TRBV28	.	TRBJ1-5	CASSLGTGIIAPQHF	TGTGCCAGCAGTTTGGGGACAGGGATTATTGCGCCCCAGCATTTT
TRBD1	TRBV4-2	few	TRBJ2-7	CASSHVFTGGTYEQYF	TGTGCCAGCAGCCACGTTTTTACAGGGGGCACGTACGAGCAGTACTTC
.	TRBV30	once	TRBJ2-7	CAWNKGKYEQYF	TGTGCCTGGAACAAGGGGAAGTACGAGCAGTACTTC
TRBD2	TRBV2	.	TRBJ2-1	CASKISGRGEQFF	TGTGCCAGCAAGATTAGCGGGAGGGGCGAGCAGTTCTTC
TRBD2	TRBV9	.	TRBJ2-1	CASSVGTSSYNEQFF	TGTGCCAGCAGCGTGGGGACTAGCTCTTACAATGAGCAGTTCTTC
TRBD1	TRBV29-1	.	TRBJ1-2	CSVARDRGIYGYTF	TGCAGCGTTGCCCGGGACAGGGGGATCTATGGCTACACCTTC
.	TRBV5-4	.	TRBJ1-1	CASSHPARVNTEAFF	TGTGCCAGCAGCCACCCCGCCAGGGTGAACACTGAAGCTTTCTTT
.	TRBV5-1	.	TRBJ2-1	CASSLTMGSEQFF	TGCGCCAGCAGCTTGACAATGGGCAGTGAGCAGTTCTTC
.	TRBV4-1	.	TRBJ2-7	CASKVGSSSYEQYF	TGCGCCAGCAAGGTCGGATCTAGCTCCTACGAGCAGTACTTC
TRBD1	TRBV12-5	.	TRBJ2-2	CASGLAQTGAITGELFF	TGTGCTAGTGGTTTGGCCCAGACAGGGGCCATCACCGGGGAGCTGTTTTTT
TRBD2	TRBV10-3	.	TRBJ2-7	CAVQTSGPLQSSYEQYF	TGTGCTGTCCAGACTAGCGGGCCCCTACAGAGCTCCTACGAGCAGTACTTC
.	TRBV29-1	.	TRBJ2-3	CSVGYPQDTDTQYF	TGCAGCGTTGGGTATCCGCAGGACACAGATACGCAGTATTTT
.	TRBV29-1	.	TRBJ1-5	CSVPYGGAHNQPQHF	TGCAGCGTACCCTACGGGGGGGCTCACAATCAGCCCCAGCATTTT
TRBD1	TRBV4-3	.	TRBJ2-7	CASSHGPGQGYEQYF	TGCGCCAGCAGCCACGGACCGGGACAGGGCTACGAGCAGTACTTC
TRBD1	TRBV4-1	.	TRBJ1-4	CASSHGQGATNEKLFF	TGCGCCAGCAGTCATGGACAGGGGGCGACTAATGAAAAACTGTTTTTT
.	TRBV9	.	TRBJ1-2	CASSVSGWGYTF	TGTGCCAGCAGCGTATCGGGGTGGGGCTACACCTTC
.	TRBV28	.	TRBJ1-5	CASRPSGLFENQPQHF	TGTGCCAGCAGGCCTTCGGGGTTATTCGAAAATCAGCCCCAGCATTTT
TRBD1	TRBV11-3	.	TRBJ2-7	CASSFGAGTDQYF	TGTGCCAGCAGCTTTGGGGCCGGGACAGATCAGTACTTC
TRBD2	TRBV9	once	TRBJ2-1	CASSVAPFSGSPSNEQFF	TGTGCCAGCAGCGTAGCCCCCTTTAGCGGGAGCCCCTCCAATGAGCAGTTCTTC
TRBD2	TRBV5-1	.	TRBJ2-7	CASSGVLAGGPNEQYF	TGCGCCAGCAGTGGGGTACTAGCGGGAGGGCCCAACGAGCAGTACTTC
TRBD2	TRBV4-3	.	TRBJ2-7	CASSQERTSGRRGEVHEQYF	TGCGCCAGCAGCCAAGAGCGGACTAGCGGGAGGAGGGGGGAGGTCCACGAGCAGTACTTC
.	TRBV9	.	TRBJ2-7	CASSVGGLASYEQYF	TGTGCCAGCAGCGTAGGGGGTCTAGCCTCCTACGAGCAGTACTTC
.	TRBV5-8	.	TRBJ2-3	CASSLMRGRTTDTQYF	TGTGCCAGCAGCTTGATGAGGGGGAGAACTACAGATACGCAGTATTTT
.	TRBV19	.	TRBJ2-3	CASRSEGPDTQYF	TGTGCCAGTAGGTCGGAGGGCCCAGATACGCAGTATTTT
.	TRBV28	once	TRBJ2-7	CASSLGQGGIYEQYF	TGTGCCAGCAGTTTGGGTCAGGGGGGAATCTACGAGCAGTACTTC
TRBD1	TRBV7-6	.	TRBJ1-4	CASTLPLGGQEEKLFF	TGTGCCAGCACCTTACCTCTTGGAGGACAGGAGGAAAAACTGTTTTTT
.	TRBV4-1	.	TRBJ1-5	CASSQNRVYNQPQHF	TGCGCCAGCAGCCAAAACAGGGTATACAATCAGCCCCAGCATTTT
TRBD2	TRBV27	.	TRBJ2-7	CASSLRAAGVYEQYF	TGTGCCAGCAGTCTACGTGCAGCGGGAGTATACGAGCAGTACTTC
.	TRBV28	.	TRBJ2-5	CASSDATLETQYF	TGTGCCAGCAGTGATGCCACATTAGAGACCCAGTACTTC
TRBD1	TRBV10-1	.	TRBJ2-1	CASSESQTGQGIINEQFF	TGCGCCAGCAGTGAGTCCCAAACGGGACAGGGGATTATCAATGAGCAGTTCTTC
.	TRBV2	.	TRBJ1-2	CASPSTTGYGYTF	TGTGCCAGCCCTTCGACGACAGGCTATGGCTACACCTTC
.	TRBV19	.	TRBJ2-2	CASSKFPGWTGELFF	TGTGCCAGTAGTAAATTCCCAGGGTGGACCGGGGAGCTGTTTTTT
.	TRBV7-2	.	TRBJ2-3	CASSLAGGAGGSDTQYF	TGTGCCAGCAGCTTAGCCGGAGGGGCAGGGGGATCAGATACGCAGTATTTT
.	TRBV25-1	.	TRBJ2-1	CASSVRYNEQFF	TGTGCCAGCAGTGTGAGATACAATGAGCAGTTCTTC
TRBD1	TRBV5-1	.	TRBJ1-1	CASSVGQGAMNTEAFF	TGCGCCAGCAGCGTCGGACAGGGAGCCATGAACACTGAAGCTTTCTTT
.	TRBV4-1	.	TRBJ1-5	CASSQESGFDSNQPQHF	TGCGCCAGCAGCCAAGAGTCCGGGTTTGACAGCAATCAGCCCCAGCATTTT
TRBD2	TRBV11-2	.	TRBJ2-7	CASSLMVSGMAAYEQYF	TGTGCCAGCAGCTTAATGGTAAGCGGGATGGCGGCTTACGAGCAGTACTTC